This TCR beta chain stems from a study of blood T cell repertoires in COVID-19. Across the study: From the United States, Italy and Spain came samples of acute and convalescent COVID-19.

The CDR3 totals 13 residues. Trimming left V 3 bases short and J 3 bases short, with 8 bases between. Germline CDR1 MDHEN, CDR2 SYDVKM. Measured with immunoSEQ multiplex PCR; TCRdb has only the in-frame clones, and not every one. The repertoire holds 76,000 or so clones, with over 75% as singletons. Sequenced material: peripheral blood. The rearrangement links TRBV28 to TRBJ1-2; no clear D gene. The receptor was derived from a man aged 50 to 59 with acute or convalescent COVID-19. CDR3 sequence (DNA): TGTGCCAGCAGTTTGAACTCGGACTATGGCTACACCTTC. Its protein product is CASSLNSDYGYTF.